Below are 29 T cell receptor beta chains sequenced from a single sample in a study of blood T cell repertoires in COVID-19. The data were produced by immunoSEQ multiplex PCR, yet TCRdb's version contains in-frame clones alone and is incomplete. The top ten clones hold over 3.5% of a sample with 60,000 or so clones, 70% to 85% of them seen once. Sample: peripheral blood. These receptors came from a man aged 55 to 70 with acute or convalescent COVID-19.

This sequence joins TRBV2 and TRBJ1-2; TRBD1 matches 8 bases. The CDR3 contains 14 residues. From germline, CDR1 is SNHLY and CDR2 FYNNEI. Trimming cost V 5 bases and J 6 bases; bases outside gene matches: 8. CDR3 DNA: TGTGCCAGCAGTCGGACAGGGAGGTCCGATGGCTACACCTTC. Protein: CASSRTGRSDGYTF.

The chain carries TRBV29-1 and TRBJ1-2; 8 positions agree with TRBD1. The CDR3 length is 13 residues. Germline V gives CDR1 SQVTM, CDR2 ANQGSEA. V dropped 6 bases and J dropped 3; count of bases not matched to a gene: 6. The CDR3 nucleotides read TGCAGCGTCTCGGACAGGGTGGACTATGGCTACACCTTC. It yields the protein CSVSDRVDYGYTF.

The CDR3 loop is CASRIGGQWNTIYF. Here the CDR3 DNA reads TGTGCCAGCAGAATCGGGGGGCAATGGAACACCATATATTTT. The chain couples TRBV6-5 to TRBJ1-3; a weak D match, TRBD1 (6 bases). This CDR3 has 14 residues. V was pared by 6 bases and J by 7 bases, with 16 bases between. Germline values: CDR1 MNHEY, CDR2 SVGAGI.

The chain combines TRBV11-2 with TRBJ1-1; D gene unclear. This CDR3 spans 11 amino acids. The germline CDR1 and CDR2 sequences are SGHAT and FQNNGV. V was pared by 6 bases and J by 2 bases, with 4 bases between. As DNA, the CDR3 is TGTGCCAGCAGACTCAACACTGAAGCTTTCTTT. Encoded protein: CASRLNTEAFF.

There are a few counts of this clone. The chain carries TRBV4-2 and TRBJ1-1; D not certain. The V end was cut by 1 base, the J end by 4 bases, with 13 bases between. The CDR3 is 15 residues long. Germline lookup yields CDR1 LGHNA and CDR2 YNFKEQ. CDR3 sequence (DNA): TGTGCCAGCAGCCAAGGCGGCTTTGCCCCCACTGAAGCTTTCTTT. It specifies CASSQGGFAPTEAFF.

The V gene is TRBV5-5, the J gene TRBJ1-1; TRBD1 matches 9 bases. The V gene end was trimmed by 4 bases and the J gene end by 5 bases; junction bases not matched to a gene: 6. Germline lookup yields CDR1 SGHKS and CDR2 YYEKEE (reference sequence). The CDR3 sequence is 14 residues long. CDR3 DNA sequence: TGTGCCAGCAGCGCGGGACAGGGTGGAACTGAAGCTTTCTTT. It encodes CASSAGQGGTEAFF. The full variable domain, rest sourced from reference TRBV5-5 and TRBJ1-1, is DAGVTQSPTHLIKTRGQQVTLRCSPISGHKSVSWYQQVLGQGPQFIFQYYEKEERGRGNFPDRFSARQFPNYSSELNVNALLLGDSALYLCASSAGQGGTEAFFGQGTRLTVV.

The CDR3 DNA reads as TGTGCCAGCAGCTTAGATGGGGCTCGGGCTGAAGCTTTCTTT. This translates into CASSLDGARAEAFF. The rearrangement links TRBV7-2 to TRBJ1-1; D is perhaps TRBD1 (5 bases). This CDR3 is 14 amino acids long. The germline V gene has CDR1 SGHTA and CDR2 FQGNSA. V was trimmed by 1 base and J by 6 bases, leaving 12 bases between them.

This chain connects TRBV7-2 to TRBJ1-4; 10 nucleotides line up with TRBD1. V lost 5 bases and J lost 11; bases outside the gene matches: 8. Looked up from germline, CDR1 is SGHTA and CDR2 is FQGNSA. The CDR3 has 14 residues. This CDR3 is CASSPDRGLVKLFF. The CDR3 DNA is TGTGCCAGCAGCCCAGACAGGGGGCTTGTGAAACTGTTTTTT. The variable domain in full, completed from reference TRBV7-2 and TRBJ1-4, reads GAGVSQSPSNKVTEKGKDVELRCDPISGHTALYWYRQSLGQGLEFLIYFQGNSAPDKSGLPSDRFSAERTGGSVSTLTIQRTQQEDSAVYLCASSPDRGLVKLFFGSGTQLSVL.

This clone came up a few times. The chain carries TRBV29-1 and TRBJ2-3; no definite D call. CDR3 length: 14 amino acids. From germline, CDR1 is SQVTM and CDR2 ANQGSEA. Trimming shortened V by 5 bases and J by 2 bases, and 14 bases separated the two germline ends. The CDR3 DNA reads TGCAGCGTTAACCTCCGCGGCTACACAGATACGCAGTATTTT. Translation: CSVNLRGYTDTQYF.

This chain connects TRBV14 to TRBJ1-1; maybe TRBD1 (6 bases). V was shortened by 4 bases and J by 6 bases, with 18 bases between the two germline ends. Germline V lookup: CDR1 SGHDN, CDR2 FVKESK. The CDR3 has 15 amino acids. CDR3 in amino acids: CASSPGGQRAPEAFF. CDR3 nucleotides: TGTGCCAGCAGCCCCGGTGGACAGAGGGCCCCTGAAGCTTTCTTT.

This clone was observed once. This chain joins TRBV5-3 and TRBJ1-5; D is perhaps TRBD1 (5 bases). TRBV5-3 has ORF status, its function being uncertain. Trimming cost V 2 bases and J 0 bases, with 12 bases left between them. The CDR3 loop spans 16 amino acids. The CDR3: CARSLAGQDSNQPQHF. CDR3 nucleotide sequence: TGTGCCAGAAGCTTAGCCGGACAAGATAGCAATCAGCCCCAGCATTTT.

V is TRBV4-1 and J is TRBJ2-5, with TRBD2 matching over 8 bases. The CDR3 length is 17 residues. V trimming: 4 bases; J trimming: 4 bases; junction bases outside the gene matches: 14. Germline-derived CDR1 and CDR2 are MGHRA and YSYEKL. The CDR3 DNA sequence: TGCGCCAGCAGCCCCCATCGGGGGGGGCGACATGGAGAGACCCAGTACTTC. The encoded protein is CASSPHRGGRHGETQYF.

The V and J genes are TRBV6-6 and TRBJ1-1; 10 bases are shared with TRBD1. Germline V gene sequence: CDR1 MNHNY, CDR2 SVGAGI (reference sequence). V shed 0 bases, J shed 6 bases, and the junction held 7 bases outside the gene matches. The length of the CDR3 is 16 residues. The CDR3 reads CASSYSGQGPSSEAFF. CDR3 sequence (DNA): TGTGCCAGCAGTTACTCGGGACAGGGGCCCAGCTCTGAAGCTTTCTTT.

V gene TRBV6-5 combines with J gene TRBJ1-1; D gene unclear. Germline CDR1 is MNHEY and CDR2 is SVGAGI. V was cut by 6 bases and J by 1 base, with 6 bases left in between. The CDR3 runs to 12 residues. CDR3 coding DNA: TGTGCCAGCAGGGCAGGGAACACTGAAGCTTTCTTT. Translating it yields CASRAGNTEAFF.

J is TRBJ1-3 and V is TRBV4-2, with 7 bases that match TRBD1. Germline V CDR1 and CDR2: LGHNA, YNFKEQ. The CDR3 runs 15 residues. V lost 0 bases and J lost 2; bases outside the gene matches: 1. The CDR3 region has the DNA TGTGCCAGCAGCCAAGATGGGACAGCTGGAAACACCATATATTTT. Its protein product is CASSQDGTAGNTIYF.

This clone was observed once. The V and J genes are TRBV29-1 and TRBJ2-7; tentatively, D is TRBD1 (6 bases). Trimming took off 5 bases at V and 5 bases at J, with 25 bases between the two ends. The CDR3 contains 16 residues. Germline CDR1 SQVTM, CDR2 ANQGSEA. The CDR3 DNA follows: TGCAGCGTTCTTGGGGGCAAGACAGGTCCTCGGGACGAGCAGTACTTC. The encoded protein is CSVLGGKTGPRDEQYF.

The genes are TRBV9 and TRBJ2-1, with a possible D match to TRBD2 (6 bases). Trimming removed 2 bases at V and 9 bases at J, with 9 bases between. Per germline, CDR1 SGDLS and CDR2 YYNGEE. The CDR3 has 12 residues. The CDR3 reads CASSVFGGEQFF. The CDR3, as DNA: TGTGCCAGCAGCGTCTTCGGGGGTGAGCAGTTCTTC.

Notes on this clone: This specimen includes other DNA sequences encoding the same CDR3. CDR3 DNA: TGCGCCAGCAGCTTGGATTCCCGGAATGAAAAACTGTTTTTT. Its protein is CASSLDSRNEKLFF. V and J are TRBV5-1 and TRBJ1-4, with unresolved D. The CDR3 has 14 residues. Germline V gives CDR1 SGHRS, CDR2 YFSETQ. Trimming cost V 0 bases and J 5 bases, with 8 bases left between them.

This clone was counted a single time. The chain joins TRBV7-9 to TRBJ1-6, with D tentatively TRBD1 (5 bases). This CDR3 has 15 residues. Germline V gives CDR1 SEHNR, CDR2 FQNEAQ (reference sequence). V lost 8 bases, J lost 3 bases, and 14 bases lay in between. CDR3 DNA sequence: TGTGCCAGCCAACTTAAAGGGGACTATAATTCACCCCTCCACTTT. Amino acid sequence: CASQLKGDYNSPLHF.

The chain carries TRBV2 and TRBJ2-2; TRBD1 matches at 8 bases. CDR1 and CDR2 from the germline V gene are SNHLY and FYNNEI. Trimming took 6 bases from V and 6 from J; bases not matched to a gene: 3. CDR3 length: 13 residues. The CDR3 DNA reads as TGTGCCAGCAGGCGGACAGGGTCCGGGGAGCTGTTTTTT. It codes for CASRRTGSGELFF. The full variable domain, with the rest looked up from reference TRBV2 and TRBJ2-2, is EPEVTQTPSHQVTQMGQEVILRCVPISNHLYFYWYRQILGQKVEFLVSFYNNEISEKSEIFDDQFSVERPDGSNFTLKIRSTKLEDSAMYFCASRRTGSGELFFGEGSRLTVL.

The chain recombines TRBV4-2 with TRBJ2-3; 8 bases line up with TRBD2. Germline assignment: CDR1 LGHNA and CDR2 YNFKEQ. The CDR3 totals 15 residues. J lost 4 bases, V lost 4 bases, and 7 bases had no gene match. The CDR3, as DNA: TGTGCCAGCAGCCCAGGAGGGCGGGGGGCAGATACGCAGTATTTT. Translating it yields CASSPGGRGADTQYF.

This clone has a handful of counts. This chain uses TRBV30 with TRBJ2-7, with 9 nucleotides matching TRBD2. The CDR3 covers 14 residues. V gave up 2 bases and J gave up 3 bases; unmatched junction bases: 5. Germline V gives CDR1 GTSNPN, CDR2 SVGIG (reference sequence). The CDR3 bases are TGTGCCTGGAGTAAGCGGGGGGCGGACTACGAGCAGTACTTC. Translating it yields CAWSKRGADYEQYF. Together with reference TRBV30 and TRBJ2-7, the CDR3 gives the full variable domain: SQTIHQWPATLVQPVGSPLSLECTVEGTSNPNLYWYRQAAGRGLQLLFYSVGIGQISSEVPQNLSASRPQDRQFILSSKKLLLSDSGFYLCAWSKRGADYEQYFGPGTRLTVT.

The chain uses TRBV27 and TRBJ1-2; 8 nucleotides align to TRBD1. Losses at the gene ends were 2 bases for V and 4 bases for J; bases not matched to a gene: 6. The CDR3 consists of 15 residues. The germline V gene has CDR1 MNHEY and CDR2 SMNVEV (reference sequence). CDR3 sequence (DNA): TGTGCCAGCAGTTTAGGCAGGGGGCCTGCCTATGGCTACACCTTC. Protein sequence: CASSLGRGPAYGYTF.

This clone was counted once. The V and J genes are TRBV11-2 and TRBJ2-3; a weak D match, TRBD1 (5 bases). CDR1 and CDR2 (germline): SGHAT, FQNNGV. The V gene lost 4 bases and the J gene lost 1 base, with 9 bases spanning the gap. The CDR3 has 14 amino acids. The DNA of the CDR3 is TGTGCCAGCAGCTCAAGGGGTCGCACAGATACGCAGTATTTT. Its protein product is CASSSRGRTDTQYF. Together with reference TRBV11-2 and TRBJ2-3, the CDR3 gives the full variable domain: EAGVAQSPRYKIIEKRQSVAFWCNPISGHATLYWYQQILGQGPKLLIQFQNNGVVDDSQLPKDRFSAERLKGVDSTLKIQPAKLEDSAVYLCASSSRGRTDTQYFGPGTRLTVL.

V and J are TRBV5-1 and TRBJ2-7; 8 positions agree with TRBD2. Germline-derived CDR1 and CDR2 are SGHRS and YFSETQ. Trimming removed 0 bases from V and 3 bases from J; junction bases left unmatched: 2. The CDR3 has 14 amino acids. The CDR3 sequence: CASSLGLAFYEQYF. The DNA of the CDR3 is TGCGCCAGCAGCTTGGGACTAGCGTTCTACGAGCAGTACTTC.

The rearrangement uses TRBV7-9 and TRBJ1-1, with 10 bases that match TRBD1. The CDR3 contains 13 residues. Trimming removed 5 bases from V and 7 bases from J; junction bases left unmatched: 4. Germline CDR1 is SEHNR and CDR2 is FQNEAQ (reference sequence). CDR3 amino acids: CASSEGQGYEAFF. DNA of the CDR3: TGTGCCAGCAGCGAGGGACAGGGGTATGAAGCTTTCTTT.

This sequence joins TRBV2 and TRBJ1-2; D uncertain. Trimming took 6 bases from V and 4 from J, leaving 9 bases between them. This CDR3 is built from 12 residues. The germline V gene has CDR1 SNHLY and CDR2 FYNNEI. The CDR3 DNA reads as TGTGCCAGCAGCGGCGAGGGCTATGGCTACACCTTC. Translation gives CASSGEGYGYTF.

The J gene is TRBJ1-2, the V gene TRBV9; 8 bases are a match to TRBD1. This CDR3 comprises 16 residues. Trimming took 5 bases from V and 5 from J; bases not matched to a gene: 14. Per germline, CDR1 SGDLS and CDR2 YYNGEE. The chain's CDR3 is CASSLVEQGGRYGYTF. The CDR3 DNA follows: TGTGCCAGCAGTCTAGTGGAACAGGGGGGCCGATATGGCTACACCTTC. Variable domain in full (rest from reference TRBV9 and TRBJ1-2): DSGVTQTPKHLITATGQRVTLRCSPRSGDLSVYWYQQSLDQGLQFLIQYYNGEERAKGNILERFSAQQFPDLHSELNLSSLELGDSALYFCASSLVEQGGRYGYTFGSGTRLTVV.

About this clone: The junction shows a germline mismatch at one end, possibly a read error. J is TRBJ1-1 and V is TRBV4-1; maybe TRBD1 (6 bases). The CDR3 is made up of 12 amino acids. Germline V gene sequence: CDR1 MGHRA, CDR2 YSYEKL. CDR3 sequence (DNA): TGCGCCAGCAGCCAAGGACAGGCTGAGGCTTTCTTT. Translating it yields CASSQGQAEAFF.